A selection of T cell receptor beta chains follows, all from one sample in a study of CD8 T cells in ankylosing spondylitis. TCRdb recomputed calls from the 5' RACE reads with MiXCR, one row per CDR3 protein. The data hold about 400,000 distinct CDR3 sequences, with around 20% observed a single time. The specimen was blood, either unsorted or a sorted T cell fraction (not recorded which). The receptors stem from a male donor with ankylosing spondylitis or in good health (not recorded which). Each CDR3 is given with its conserved first and last residue. Fields, in order: V gene, clone size, CDR3 length, J gene, D gene, CDR3 protein, CDR3 DNA. A D gene is named only where the DNA matches it firmly. The size entry is marked missing in some rows and otherwise reads once, few, many or a size class.

v_gene: TRBV6-5; abundance: few; len: 15; j_gene: TRBJ1-1; d_gene: NA; CDR3aa: CASSYSKVLNTEAFF; CDR3nt: TGTGCCAGCAGTTACTCGAAGGTTTTGAACACTGAAGCTTTCTTT
v_gene: TRBV4-1; abundance: NA; len: 17; j_gene: TRBJ2-2; d_gene: TRBD2; CDR3aa: CASSHPGSGGNTGELFF; CDR3nt: TGCGCCAGCAGCCACCCGGGTAGCGGGGGGAACACCGGGGAGCTGTTTTTT
v_gene: TRBV12-3/TRBV12-4; abundance: few; len: 15; j_gene: TRBJ1-6; d_gene: NA; CDR3aa: CASSLMGPLNSPLHF; CDR3nt: TGTGCCAGCAGTTTAATGGGGCCACTAAATTCACCCCTCCACTTT
v_gene: TRBV2; abundance: NA; len: 15; j_gene: TRBJ2-5; d_gene: TRBD1; CDR3aa: CASTVSRGRGETQYF; CDR3nt: TGTGCCAGCACCGTCTCCAGGGGGCGAGGGGAGACCCAGTACTTC
v_gene: TRBV12-3/TRBV12-4; abundance: NA; len: 15; j_gene: TRBJ1-5; d_gene: NA; CDR3aa: CASTPGGARDQPQHF; CDR3nt: TGTGCCAGCACCCCGGGGGGGGCGCGTGATCAGCCCCAGCATTTT
v_gene: TRBV12-3/TRBV12-4; abundance: few; len: 16; j_gene: TRBJ2-5; d_gene: TRBD2; CDR3aa: CASSFVLLAGGETQYF; CDR3nt: TGTGCCAGCAGTTTTGTTTTGCTAGCGGGGGGGGAGACCCAGTACTTC
v_gene: TRBV3-1; abundance: NA; len: 16; j_gene: TRBJ2-2; d_gene: NA; CDR3aa: CASSQSRTAPTGELFF; CDR3nt: TGTGCCAGCAGCCAAAGTCGGACAGCTCCAACCGGGGAGCTGTTTTTT
v_gene: TRBV14; abundance: NA; len: 13; j_gene: TRBJ2-1; d_gene: NA; CDR3aa: CASSGTYDNEQFF; CDR3nt: TGTGCCAGCAGTGGGACGTATGACAATGAGCAGTTCTTC
v_gene: TRBV9; abundance: few; len: 16; j_gene: TRBJ2-1; d_gene: NA; CDR3aa: CASSGSRTDPYNEQFF; CDR3nt: TGTGCCAGCAGCGGATCAAGGACGGATCCCTACAATGAGCAGTTCTTC
v_gene: TRBV9; abundance: NA; len: 15; j_gene: TRBJ2-1; d_gene: NA; CDR3aa: CASTVGGRAGNEQFF; CDR3nt: TGTGCCAGCACCGTAGGGGGCAGGGCGGGGAATGAGCAGTTCTTC
v_gene: TRBV2; abundance: few; len: 15; j_gene: TRBJ2-2; d_gene: NA; CDR3aa: CASKGTVESTGELFF; CDR3nt: TGTGCCAGCAAGGGGACCGTTGAGAGCACCGGGGAGCTGTTTTTT
v_gene: TRBV4-2; abundance: few; len: 16; j_gene: TRBJ1-1; d_gene: NA; CDR3aa: CASSQVGVGPNTEAFF; CDR3nt: TGTGCCAGCAGCCAAGTGGGAGTGGGGCCGAACACTGAAGCTTTCTTT
v_gene: TRBV5-5; abundance: NA; len: 14; j_gene: TRBJ2-7; d_gene: TRBD1; CDR3aa: CASSGQGLSYEQYF; CDR3nt: TGTGCCAGCAGCGGACAGGGTCTCTCCTACGAGCAGTACTTC
v_gene: TRBV29-1; abundance: few; len: 12; j_gene: TRBJ2-5; d_gene: NA; CDR3aa: CSVEDRWGTQYF; CDR3nt: TGCAGCGTTGAAGATCGTTGGGGGACCCAGTACTTC
v_gene: TRBV7-9; abundance: NA; len: 15; j_gene: TRBJ2-1; d_gene: TRBD2; CDR3aa: CASTPGGADYNEQFF; CDR3nt: TGTGCCAGCACCCCCGGGGGGGCCGACTACAATGAGCAGTTCTTC
v_gene: TRBV28; abundance: few; len: 17; j_gene: TRBJ1-5; d_gene: NA; CDR3aa: CASSSLGPLGGNQPQHF; CDR3nt: TGTGCCAGCAGTTCCTTAGGACCTCTTGGGGGCAATCAGCCCCAGCATTTT
v_gene: TRBV18; abundance: NA; len: 14; j_gene: TRBJ2-7; d_gene: TRBD1; CDR3aa: CASSLPGTVYEQYF; CDR3nt: TGTGCCAGCTCGCTGCCCGGGACAGTCTACGAGCAGTACTTC
v_gene: TRBV20-1; abundance: few; len: 16; j_gene: TRBJ2-5; d_gene: TRBD2; CDR3aa: CSPKLAGGPVLKTQYF; CDR3nt: TGCAGTCCCAAACTAGCGGGGGGTCCGGTTCTAAAGACCCAGTACTTC
v_gene: TRBV4-1; abundance: NA; len: 15; j_gene: TRBJ2-7; d_gene: TRBD2; CDR3aa: CASSQPGTSGGEQYF; CDR3nt: TGCGCCAGCAGCCAACCCGGGACTAGCGGGGGGGAGCAGTACTTC
v_gene: TRBV15; abundance: few; len: 14; j_gene: TRBJ2-7; d_gene: TRBD1; CDR3aa: CATSNGQGSYEQYF; CDR3nt: TGTGCCACCAGCAATGGACAGGGGTCCTACGAGCAGTACTTC
v_gene: TRBV7-8; abundance: NA; len: 14; j_gene: TRBJ1-6; d_gene: NA; CDR3aa: CASSPLSYNSPLHF; CDR3nt: TGTGCCAGCAGCCCATTATCCTATAATTCACCCCTCCACTTT
v_gene: TRBV5-3; abundance: NA; len: 13; j_gene: TRBJ2-7; d_gene: NA; CDR3aa: CARRPRLLNEQYF; CDR3nt: TGTGCCAGGAGACCCCGTCTACTCAACGAGCAGTACTTC
v_gene: TRBV28; abundance: few; len: 14; j_gene: TRBJ2-7; d_gene: NA; CDR3aa: CASSLFRGSYEQYF; CDR3nt: TGTGCCAGCAGCCTGTTTCGGGGCTCCTACGAGCAGTACTTC
v_gene: TRBV20-1; abundance: NA; len: 15; j_gene: TRBJ2-7; d_gene: TRBD1; CDR3aa: CSARRTRDRVYEQYF; CDR3nt: TGCAGTGCAAGAAGGACACGGGACAGGGTCTACGAGCAGTACTTC
v_gene: TRBV24-1; abundance: NA; len: 15; j_gene: TRBJ1-1; d_gene: TRBD1; CDR3aa: CATPTPGGRNTEAFF; CDR3nt: TGTGCCACCCCAACTCCAGGGGGAAGGAACACTGAAGCTTTCTTT
v_gene: TRBV12-3/TRBV12-4; abundance: few; len: 15; j_gene: TRBJ2-7; d_gene: TRBD1; CDR3aa: CASSLVDRGEYEQYF; CDR3nt: TGTGCCAGCAGTTTAGTGGACAGGGGCGAGTACGAGCAGTACTTC
v_gene: TRBV28; abundance: few; len: 14; j_gene: TRBJ1-6; d_gene: TRBD1; CDR3aa: CASSLTGVYSPLHF; CDR3nt: TGTGCCAGCAGCTTAACAGGGGTTTATTCACCCCTCCACTTT
v_gene: TRBV9; abundance: NA; len: 14; j_gene: TRBJ2-5; d_gene: TRBD2; CDR3aa: CASSESGGQETQYF; CDR3nt: TGTGCCAGCAGCGAGAGCGGGGGGCAAGAGACCCAGTACTTC
v_gene: TRBV4-2; abundance: few; len: 13; j_gene: TRBJ2-3; d_gene: NA; CDR3aa: CASSRTPEDTQYF; CDR3nt: TGTGCCAGCAGCCGAACCCCTGAGGATACGCAGTATTTT
v_gene: TRBV12-3/TRBV12-4; abundance: few; len: 18; j_gene: TRBJ2-7; d_gene: NA; CDR3aa: CASSLGLIGGRTSYEQYF; CDR3nt: TGTGCCAGCAGTTTGGGTTTAATTGGGGGACGAACCTCCTACGAGCAGTACTTC
v_gene: TRBV15; abundance: NA; len: 11; j_gene: TRBJ1-2; d_gene: NA; CDR3aa: CATSRDRGYTF; CDR3nt: TGTGCCACCAGCAGAGATCGGGGCTACACCTTC
v_gene: TRBV6-1; abundance: NA; len: 14; j_gene: TRBJ2-7; d_gene: TRBD1; CDR3aa: CASSPWDRPYEQYF; CDR3nt: TGTGCCAGCAGCCCCTGGGACAGACCCTACGAGCAGTACTTC
v_gene: TRBV6-2/TRBV6-3; abundance: once; len: 14; j_gene: TRBJ2-7; d_gene: NA; CDR3aa: CASSYADPISEQYF; CDR3nt: TGTGCCAGCAGTTACGCGGACCCCATTTCCGAGCAGTACTTC
v_gene: TRBV4-1; abundance: few; len: 16; j_gene: TRBJ2-2; d_gene: NA; CDR3aa: CASSQDGSGNTGELFF; CDR3nt: TGCGCCAGCAGCCAAGATGGTAGTGGGAACACCGGGGAGCTGTTTTTT
v_gene: TRBV10-3; abundance: many; len: 13; j_gene: TRBJ2-7; d_gene: NA; CDR3aa: CAISGGNSYEQYF; CDR3nt: TGTGCCATCAGTGGAGGGAACTCCTACGAGCAGTACTTC
v_gene: TRBV7-9; abundance: NA; len: 15; j_gene: TRBJ2-1; d_gene: NA; CDR3aa: CASSSTGERYNEQFF; CDR3nt: TGTGCCAGCAGCTCTACCGGGGAGAGGTACAATGAGCAGTTCTTC
v_gene: TRBV7-8; abundance: NA; len: 16; j_gene: TRBJ2-7; d_gene: NA; CDR3aa: CASSLTSADPTYEQYF; CDR3nt: TGTGCCAGCAGCTTAACATCAGCAGATCCGACCTACGAGCAGTACTTC
v_gene: TRBV5-1; abundance: few; len: 17; j_gene: TRBJ2-1; d_gene: TRBD1; CDR3aa: CASSLARDRGMVGEQFF; CDR3nt: TGCGCCAGCAGCTTGGCCCGGGACAGGGGGATGGTGGGTGAGCAGTTCTTC
v_gene: TRBV15; abundance: few; len: 15; j_gene: TRBJ2-5; d_gene: NA; CDR3aa: CATSRDLVATETQYF; CDR3nt: TGTGCCACCAGCAGAGATCTGGTAGCTACGGAGACCCAGTACTTC
v_gene: TRBV27; abundance: NA; len: 13; j_gene: TRBJ2-7; d_gene: NA; CDR3aa: CASSLGASSEQYF; CDR3nt: TGTGCCAGCAGTTTAGGGGCCAGCTCCGAGCAGTACTTC
v_gene: TRBV12-3/TRBV12-4; abundance: few; len: 15; j_gene: TRBJ2-2; d_gene: NA; CDR3aa: CASRTTPGRAGELFF; CDR3nt: TGTGCCAGCAGGACAACCCCAGGAAGGGCCGGGGAGCTGTTTTTT
v_gene: TRBV5-1; abundance: many; len: 16; j_gene: TRBJ2-1; d_gene: TRBD1; CDR3aa: CASSLAGQGLSNEQFF; CDR3nt: TGCGCCAGCAGCTTGGCGGGACAGGGGTTGAGTAATGAGCAGTTCTTC
v_gene: TRBV4-1; abundance: NA; len: 17; j_gene: TRBJ2-2; d_gene: NA; CDR3aa: CASSHGTQVPNTGELFF; CDR3nt: TGCGCCAGCAGCCACGGTACACAGGTACCGAACACCGGGGAGCTGTTTTTT
v_gene: TRBV5-4; abundance: few; len: 14; j_gene: TRBJ2-3; d_gene: TRBD1; CDR3aa: CASSFRTGWDTQYF; CDR3nt: TGTGCCAGCAGCTTTCGGACAGGGTGGGATACGCAGTATTTT